The 27 T cell receptor beta chains below all came from one sample that was sequenced in a study of T-cell reconstitution after alpha-beta-depleted transplantation in children. Unique molecular identifiers were incorporated during preparation of the TCRbeta library. TCRdb reprocessed the PCR reads with MiXCR, giving one entry per CDR3 protein. The data contain about 98,000 distinct CDR3 sequences, 7% to 8% of them seen just once; the ten biggest clones take up about 15%. Specimen: PBMCs, collected before TCRalphabeta/CD19-depleted stem cell transplant. The source of these receptors is a boy between 2 and 10 years old with acute lymphoblastic leukemia, due to receive a stem cell transplant.

This clonotype was counted between two and nine times. The chain employs TRBV4-1 and TRBJ2-7; the D is unclear. Germline V CDR1 and CDR2: MGHRA, YSYEKL. The CDR3 spans 13 residues. Trimming shortened V by 3 bases and J by 5 bases, and 11 bases separated the two germline ends. The CDR3 coding sequence is TGCGCCAGCAGCCATTACCTCAAGAACGAGCAGTACTTC. This gives the protein CASSHYLKNEQYF.

For the CDR3, the DNA is TGTGCCAGCAGCTACGGGGCTGAAGCTTTCTTT. Protein: CASSYGAEAFF. The rearrangement uses TRBV7-8 and TRBJ1-1, with unresolved D. CDR3 length: 11 residues. V shed 4 bases and J shed 6 bases, with 6 bases lying between them. The germline V gene has CDR1 SGHVS and CDR2 FQNEAQ.

In this sample, this clonotype turned up many times. DNA of the CDR3: TGCGCCAGCAGCCGGGGACAGTCGAACACTGAAGCTTTCTTT. Its protein is CASSRGQSNTEAFF. V usage is TRBV5-1 and J usage is TRBJ1-1; 7 bases are shared with TRBD1. V gave up 4 bases and J gave up 1 base; unmatched junction bases: 4. Germline V gene lookup returns CDR1 SGHRS and CDR2 YFSETQ. The CDR3 runs to 14 residues.

This clonotype was seen many times. V and J are TRBV20-1 and TRBJ1-1; no definite D call. V was trimmed by 3 bases and J by 9 bases, leaving 11 bases between them. The germline V gene has CDR1 DFQATT and CDR2 SNEGSKA (reference sequence). This CDR3 comprises 11 residues. The CDR3 is CSARYEWQAFF. The DNA for the CDR3 is TGCAGTGCTAGGTACGAGTGGCAAGCTTTCTTT.

This clonotype showed up just a few times. The junction departs from germline at one end; a sequencing error may be responsible. This chain uses TRBV2 with TRBJ2-2, with D maybe TRBD2 (6 bases). The CDR3 contains 16 residues. Per the germline V gene, CDR1 is SNHLY and CDR2 is FYNNEI. CDR3 DNA sequence: TGTTCCAGCTTGGGGGGACGGGGCTCGAACACCGGGGAGCTGTTTTTT. This gives the protein CSSLGGRGSNTGELFF.

This clonotype came up many times. The chain is built from TRBV20-1 and TRBJ2-2; D may be TRBD1 or TRBD2 (5 bases each). Germline-derived CDR1 and CDR2 are DFQATT and SNEGSKA (reference sequence). Between the trimmed V and J ends, which lost 5 bases and 3 bases, there was a span of 16 bases. This CDR3 comprises 15 residues. In nucleotides, the CDR3 is TGCAGTGCTGGGGGAATGCCTGGGGACACCGGGGAGCTGTTTTTT. Translating gives CSAGGMPGDTGELFF.

This clonotype was counted many times. The V call is TRBV3-1, the J call TRBJ1-1, with 7 nucleotides matching TRBD1. Germline CDR1 is LGHDT and CDR2 is YNNKEL (reference sequence). CDR3 length: 13 amino acids. With V trimmed by 4 bases and J by 4 bases, 3 bases remained unmatched. This CDR3 reads CASSPYRGTEAFF. Written as DNA, the CDR3 is TGTGCCAGCAGCCCGTACAGGGGCACTGAAGCTTTCTTT. Supplemented by reference TRBV3-1 and TRBJ1-1, the full variable domain reads DTAVSQTPKYLVTQMGNDKSIKCEQNLGHDTMYWYKQDSKKFLKIMFSYNNKELIINETVPNRFSPKSPDKAHLNLHINSLELGDSAVYFCASSPYRGTEAFFGQGTRLTVV.

This clonotype appeared a few times. The chain couples TRBV16 to TRBJ1-5, with no clear D. The germline V gene has CDR1 KGHSY and CDR2 FQNENV. The CDR3 sequence is 14 residues long. Trimming shortened V by 0 bases and J by 3 bases, and 6 bases separated the two germline ends. CDR3 DNA: TGTGCCAGCAGCCAATCGGCTTTCAATCAGCCCCAGCATTTT. Translating gives CASSQSAFNQPQHF.

This clonotype was seen many times. V is TRBV21-1 and J is TRBJ2-3. TRBV21-1 constitutes a pseudogene. This CDR3 contains 9 residues. This CDR3 is CASSDPQYF. As DNA, the CDR3 is TGTGCCAGCAGCGATCCGCAGTATTTT.

This rearrangement joins TRBV29-1 to TRBJ2-7, with D perhaps TRBD1 (5 bases). V was trimmed by 4 bases and J by 2 bases, leaving 12 bases between them. Germline V gene data show CDR1 as SQVTM and CDR2 as ANQGSEA. This CDR3 contains 13 residues. DNA of the CDR3: TGCAGCGTTGGAGAACAGGTAGCCTACGAGCAGTACTTC. Translating it yields CSVGEQVAYEQYF.

This clonotype was found many times. The chain uses TRBV11-2 and TRBJ1-5, with 9 bases that match TRBD1. Germline lookup yields CDR1 SGHAT and CDR2 FQNNGV. The CDR3 loop spans 16 amino acids. The trim removed 6 bases at V and 0 bases at J, leaving 6 bases unmatched. The DNA for the CDR3 is TGTGCCAGCAGTAGGGGGACAGGGTATAGCAATCAGCCCCAGCATTTT. This sequence encodes CASSRGTGYSNQPQHF.

This clonotype has a count of ten or more. This chain uses TRBV4-1 with TRBJ2-1, with TRBD2 matching 9 bases. Germline CDR1 MGHRA, CDR2 YSYEKL. This CDR3 comprises 17 residues. V was pared by 3 bases and J by 7 bases, with 13 bases of the junction left unmatched. As DNA, the CDR3 is TGCGCCAGCAGCCACAAGGGCAGCGGGGGGAGGGGAAATGAGCAGTTCTTC. It yields the protein CASSHKGSGGRGNEQFF.

This clonotype appeared a few times. J is TRBJ1-1 and V is TRBV7-2, with unresolved D. V was clipped by 1 base and J by 4 bases, with 13 bases between them. In germline, CDR1 is SGHTA, CDR2 FQGNSA. This CDR3 has 15 residues. CDR3 amino acids: CASSLGVAGVTEAFF. The CDR3 bases are TGTGCCAGCAGCTTAGGGGTCGCTGGGGTCACTGAAGCTTTCTTT.

This clonotype was counted many times. The DNA for the CDR3 is TGCAGTGCCAAGTTGGGGGCCGACTCCGGCTGGGAGACCCAGTACTTC. Protein product: CSAKLGADSGWETQYF. This rearrangement joins TRBV20-1 to TRBJ2-5; D is possibly TRBD1 (6 bases). From germline, CDR1 is DFQATT and CDR2 SNEGSKA (reference sequence). V lost 6 bases and J lost 5, with 25 bases in between. The CDR3 consists of 16 residues.

This clonotype was detected many times. The J gene is TRBJ2-6, the V gene TRBV5-1; D is undetermined. In germline, CDR1 is SGHRS, CDR2 YFSETQ. V gave up 3 bases and J gave up 2 bases, with 6 bases separating them. This CDR3 spans 14 amino acids. In nucleotides, the CDR3 is TGCGCCAGCAGCTACCGGACTGGGGCCAACGTCCTGACTTTC. Protein sequence: CASSYRTGANVLTF.

This clonotype was observed a handful of times. The chain combines TRBV5-1 with TRBJ1-3; no definite D call. Germline V gene data show CDR1 as SGHRS and CDR2 as YFSETQ. CDR3 length: 15 residues. The V end lost 5 bases, the J end lost 3 bases, and 15 bases lay between the germline ends. The CDR3: CASSTGVQYGNTIYF. In nucleotides, the CDR3 is TGCGCCAGCAGTACCGGGGTTCAATATGGAAACACCATATATTTT.

The J gene is TRBJ1-2, the V gene TRBV20-1, with D perhaps TRBD1 (5 bases). Germline V gives CDR1 DFQATT, CDR2 SNEGSKA (reference sequence). The CDR3 spans 12 residues. Trimming cost V 3 bases and J 9 bases, with 14 bases left between them. The CDR3 nucleotides are TGCAGTGCTAGCAGGGCTCTCGGGAGCTACACCTTC. Translated: CSASRALGSYTF.

The CDR3 protein is CSARDRDRGVINEQYF. The CDR3 DNA sequence: TGCAGTGCTAGAGACCGGGACAGGGGGGTAATAAACGAGCAGTACTTC. The chain joins TRBV20-1 to TRBJ2-7; 11 bases are a match to TRBD1. V gave up 0 bases and J gave up 5 bases; unmatched junction bases: 9. CDR1 is DFQATT and CDR2 is SNEGSKA in the germline V gene (reference sequence). The CDR3 length is 16 residues.

There are many counts of this clonotype. The chain recombines TRBV4-1 with TRBJ1-1; unclear D gene. The length of the CDR3 is 14 residues. Deletions cut 6 bases from V and 1 base from J, with 12 bases between. CDR1 and CDR2 (germline): MGHRA, YSYEKL. CDR3 in amino acids: CASSGPMKNTEAFF. The CDR3 DNA reads as TGCGCCAGCAGTGGGCCCATGAAGAACACTGAAGCTTTCTTT.

This clonotype came up many times. The gene calls are TRBV3-1 and TRBJ2-1; D gene uncertain. CDR3 length: 13 residues. The V gene lost 2 bases and the J gene lost 5 bases, with 7 bases spanning the gap. Per germline, CDR1 LGHDT and CDR2 YNNKEL (reference sequence). CDR3 region: CASSQNYHNEQFF. For the CDR3, the DNA is TGTGCCAGCAGCCAAAATTACCACAATGAGCAGTTCTTC.

This clonotype was detected only a few times. The rearrangement joins TRBV27 to TRBJ2-7, with D possibly being TRBD2 (5 bases). Trimming pared 4 bases from V and 0 bases from J, leaving 10 bases between. The CDR3 sequence is 14 residues long. Germline lookup yields CDR1 MNHEY and CDR2 SMNVEV (reference sequence). The CDR3 DNA is TGTGCCAGCAGTTCCGTCGGGGTCTCCTACGAGCAGTACTTC. As protein: CASSSVGVSYEQYF.

The rearrangement uses TRBV29-1 and TRBJ1-1; D uncertain. Between the trimmed V and J ends, which lost 4 bases and 4 bases, there was a span of 10 bases. The CDR3 is made up of 12 amino acids. Germline-derived CDR1 and CDR2 are SQVTM and ANQGSEA. The CDR3 coding sequence is TGCAGCGTTGCGGGCCTGGGCACTGAAGCTTTCTTT. It codes for CSVAGLGTEAFF. The variable domain in full, completed from reference TRBV29-1 and TRBJ1-1, reads SAVISQKPSRDICQRGTSLTIQCQVDSQVTMMFWYRQQPGQSLTLIATANQGSEATYESGFVIDKFPISRPNLTFSTLTVSNMSPEDSSIYLCSVAGLGTEAFFGQGTRLTVV.

This clonotype was observed at least ten times. This CDR3 is CASSLRNEKLFF. The CDR3 region has the DNA TGTGCCAGCAGCTTACGGAATGAAAAACTGTTTTTT. This sequence joins TRBV7-2 and TRBJ1-4; no firm D call. The CDR3 has 12 amino acids. Germline loops: CDR1 SGHTA, CDR2 FQGNSA. Trimming removed 2 bases from V and 5 bases from J, with 3 bases in between.

This chain uses TRBV18 with TRBJ2-6; no clear D. Germline CDR1 is KGHSH and CDR2 is LQKENI. Trimming left V 1 base short and J 0 bases short, with 7 bases between. The CDR3 sequence is 16 residues long. This chain's CDR3 is CASSPREVSGANVLTF. CDR3 in DNA: TGTGCCAGCTCACCACGGGAAGTCTCTGGGGCCAACGTCCTGACTTTC.

This clonotype appeared a few times. CDR3 in amino acids: CASSTRTRGRGTDTQYF. In DNA form, the CDR3 reads TGTGCCAGCAGTACACGAACAAGGGGTCGCGGCACAGATACGCAGTATTTT. The V and J genes are TRBV27 and TRBJ2-3; D may be TRBD1 (5 bases). Germline CDR1 reads MNHEY; CDR2 reads SMNVEV (reference sequence). The ends were cut back, 5 bases at V and 1 base at J, with 19 bases in the middle. This CDR3 region has 17 residues.

This clonotype occurred a few times. The chain links TRBV19 to TRBJ1-1; D might be TRBD1 (5 bases). This CDR3 has 14 amino acids. V was cut by 5 bases and J by 9 bases, with 19 bases left in between. Per germline, CDR1 LNHDA and CDR2 SQIVND (reference sequence). CDR3 DNA sequence: TGTGCCAGTAGTGGAACAGGTGGAATGCGGAAAGCTTTCTTT. This encodes CASSGTGGMRKAFF.

This clonotype was detected ten times or more. This chain uses TRBV4-2 with TRBJ2-7, with TRBD2 matching over 9 bases. Unmatched junction bases numbered 0, after V lost 0 bases and J lost 6 bases. There are 13 residues in the CDR3. The germline CDR1 and CDR2 sequences are LGHNA and YNFKEQ. The CDR3: CASSQERGGEQYF. In DNA form, the CDR3 reads TGTGCCAGCAGCCAAGAGCGGGGGGGCGAGCAGTACTTC.